This T cell receptor beta chain was recovered during a study of CD8 T cells in ankylosing spondylitis. General study points: Blood from ankylosing spondylitis patients appeared to carry a characteristic roughly eight-variant TCR beta motif. In the blood and synovial fluid of reactive arthritis, some motif variants had been previously reported.

In regard to this clonotype: What it binds is not known.

TCRdb re-called the 5' RACE reads with MiXCR, one entry per CDR3 protein. The repertoire holds some 330,000 distinct CDR3 sequences, around 8% seen once, with approximately 15% in the top ten. This CDR3 is built from 16 residues. Germline V gene sequence: CDR1 KGHSH, CDR2 LQKENI. The ends were cut back, 3 bases at V and 0 bases at J, with 11 bases in the middle. V is TRBV18 and J is TRBJ2-2; D may match TRBD1 or TRBD2 (5 bases each). The sample comprised blood, either unsorted or a sorted T cell fraction (not recorded which). This receptor was obtained from a male donor with ankylosing spondylitis. CDR3 sequence (DNA): TGTGCCAGCTCACCCGAGGGGCCAGCGAACACCGGGGAGCTGTTTTTT. Translating gives CASSPEGPANTGELFF.